This T cell receptor (beta chain) was found in a study of shared clonotypes between healthy human individuals. Recent vaccinations or acute infections were absent in the healthy HIV-negative adult donors. Clones were read by immunoSEQ multiplex PCR, and TCRdb kept only the in-frame ones, dropping some. The repertoire holds approximately 980,000 clones, around three quarters seen once, with about 1.5% in the top ten. Sequences were obtained from memory CD4+ T cells sorted from blood. Regarding subset: CD45RA-negative fraction. The sequence was collected from a man aged 18-30 years in good health.

CDR3 sequence reads: CATSRESGLATDTQYF. The DNA for the CDR3 is TGTGCCACCAGCAGAGAGTCGGGACTAGCAACAGATACGCAGTATTTT. This chain connects TRBV15 to TRBJ2-3, with 9 positions matching TRBD2. The CDR3 runs 16 residues. CDR1 and CDR2 (germline): LNHNV, YYDKDF (reference sequence). With 0 bases clipped from V and 3 bases from J, the junction kept 4 bases outside the gene matches.